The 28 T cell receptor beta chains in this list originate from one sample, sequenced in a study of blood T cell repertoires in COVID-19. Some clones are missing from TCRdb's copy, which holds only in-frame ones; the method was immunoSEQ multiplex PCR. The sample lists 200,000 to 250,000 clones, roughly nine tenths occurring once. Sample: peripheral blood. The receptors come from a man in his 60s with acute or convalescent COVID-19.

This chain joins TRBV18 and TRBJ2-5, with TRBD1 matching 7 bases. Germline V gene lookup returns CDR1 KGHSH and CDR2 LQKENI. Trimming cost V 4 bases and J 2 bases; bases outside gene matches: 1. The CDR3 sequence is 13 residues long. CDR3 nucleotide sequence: TGTGCCAGCTCACAGACAGGGCAAGAGACCCAGTACTTC. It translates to CASSQTGQETQYF.

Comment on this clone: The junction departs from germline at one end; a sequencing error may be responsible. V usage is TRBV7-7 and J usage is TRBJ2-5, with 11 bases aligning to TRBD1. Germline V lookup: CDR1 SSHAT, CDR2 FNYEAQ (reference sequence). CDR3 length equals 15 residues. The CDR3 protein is CASSLLGQGAETQYF. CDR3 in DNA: TGTGCTAGCAGCTTACTAGGACAGGGGGCGGAGACCCAGTACTTC.

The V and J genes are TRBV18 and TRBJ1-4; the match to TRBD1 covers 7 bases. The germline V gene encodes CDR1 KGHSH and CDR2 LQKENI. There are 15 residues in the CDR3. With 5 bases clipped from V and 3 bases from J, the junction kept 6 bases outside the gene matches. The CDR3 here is CASSATGDSNEKLFF. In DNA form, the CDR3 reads TGTGCCAGCTCAGCCACAGGGGATTCTAATGAAAAACTGTTTTTT. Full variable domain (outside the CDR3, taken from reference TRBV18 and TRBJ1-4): NAGVMQNPRHLVRRRGQEARLRCSPMKGHSHVYWYRQLPEEGLKFMVYLQKENIIDESGMPKERFSAEFPKEGPSILRIQQVVRGDSAAYFCASSATGDSNEKLFFGSGTQLSVL.

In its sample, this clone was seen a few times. DNA of the CDR3: TGTGCCAGCAGTCTGACAGGGTACCAGCCCCAGCATTTT. This encodes CASSLTGYQPQHF. The gene calls are TRBV27 and TRBJ1-5, with 7 bases lining up with TRBD1. The V gene's germline CDR1 is MNHEY and CDR2 SMNVEV (reference sequence). The CDR3 has 13 amino acids. Losses at the gene ends were 5 bases for V and 7 bases for J; bases not matched to a gene: 5.

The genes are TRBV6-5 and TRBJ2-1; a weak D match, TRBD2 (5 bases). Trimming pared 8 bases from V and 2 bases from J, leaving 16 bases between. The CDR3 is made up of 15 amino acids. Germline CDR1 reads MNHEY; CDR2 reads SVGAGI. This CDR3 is CASRVGIITYNEQFF. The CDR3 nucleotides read TGTGCCAGCCGGGTCGGGATCATTACCTACAATGAGCAGTTCTTC.

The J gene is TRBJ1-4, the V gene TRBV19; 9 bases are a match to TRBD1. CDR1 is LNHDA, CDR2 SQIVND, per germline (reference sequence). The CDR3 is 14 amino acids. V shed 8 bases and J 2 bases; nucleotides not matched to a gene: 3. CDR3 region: CASADRGTNEKLFF. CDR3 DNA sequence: TGTGCCAGTGCAGACAGGGGGACTAATGAAAAACTGTTTTTT.

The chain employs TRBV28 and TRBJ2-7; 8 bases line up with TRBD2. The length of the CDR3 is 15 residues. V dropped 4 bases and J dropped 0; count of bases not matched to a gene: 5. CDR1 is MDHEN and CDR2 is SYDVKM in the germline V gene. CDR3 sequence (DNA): TGTGCCAGCAGTTATGGCGGGGGGACCTCCTACGAGCAGTACTTC. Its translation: CASSYGGGTSYEQYF.

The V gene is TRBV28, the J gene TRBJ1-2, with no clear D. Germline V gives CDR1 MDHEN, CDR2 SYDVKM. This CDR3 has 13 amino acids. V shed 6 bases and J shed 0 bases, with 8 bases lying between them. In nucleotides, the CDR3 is TGTGCCAGCAGACAGACCCCTAACTATGGCTACACCTTC. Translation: CASRQTPNYGYTF.

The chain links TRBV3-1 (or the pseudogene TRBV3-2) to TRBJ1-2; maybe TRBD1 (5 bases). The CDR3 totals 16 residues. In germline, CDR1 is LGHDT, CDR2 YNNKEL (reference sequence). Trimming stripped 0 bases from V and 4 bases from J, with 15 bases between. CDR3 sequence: CASSQDRGAGSYGYTF. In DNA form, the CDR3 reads TGTGCCAGCAGCCAAGATCGAGGGGCGGGGAGCTATGGCTACACCTTC.

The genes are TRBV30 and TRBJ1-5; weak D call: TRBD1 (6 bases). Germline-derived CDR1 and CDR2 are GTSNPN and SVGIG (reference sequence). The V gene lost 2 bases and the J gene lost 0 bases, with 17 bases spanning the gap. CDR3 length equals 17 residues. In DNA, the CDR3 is TGTGCCTGGAGTCCCCGACCCCGGACAGATAGCAATCAGCCCCAGCATTTT. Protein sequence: CAWSPRPRTDSNQPQHF. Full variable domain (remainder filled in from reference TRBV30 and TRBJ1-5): SQTIHQWPATLVQPVGSPLSLECTVEGTSNPNLYWYRQAAGRGLQLLFYSVGIGQISSEVPQNLSASRPQDRQFILSSKKLLLSDSGFYLCAWSPRPRTDSNQPQHFGDGTRLSIL.

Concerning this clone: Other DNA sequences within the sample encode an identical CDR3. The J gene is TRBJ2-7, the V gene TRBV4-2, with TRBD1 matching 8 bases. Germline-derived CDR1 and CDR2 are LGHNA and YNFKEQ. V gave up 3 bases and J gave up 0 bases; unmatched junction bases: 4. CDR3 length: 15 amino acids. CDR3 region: CASSQRQGFSYEQYF. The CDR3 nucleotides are TGTGCCAGCAGCCAGCGACAGGGGTTCTCCTACGAGCAGTACTTC.

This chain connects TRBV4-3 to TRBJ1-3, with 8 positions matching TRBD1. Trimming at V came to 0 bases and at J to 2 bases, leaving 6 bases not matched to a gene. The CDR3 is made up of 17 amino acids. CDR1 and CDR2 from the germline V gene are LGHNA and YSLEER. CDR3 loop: CASSQDGQGRAGNTIYF. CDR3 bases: TGCGCCAGCAGCCAAGATGGACAGGGCAGGGCTGGAAACACCATATATTTT.

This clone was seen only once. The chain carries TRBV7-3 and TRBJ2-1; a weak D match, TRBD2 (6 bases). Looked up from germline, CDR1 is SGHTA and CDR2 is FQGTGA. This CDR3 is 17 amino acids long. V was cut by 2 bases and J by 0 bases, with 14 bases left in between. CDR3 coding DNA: TGTGCCAGCAGCTTATTATTGGCGGGAAACTCCTACAATGAGCAGTTCTTC. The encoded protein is CASSLLLAGNSYNEQFF.

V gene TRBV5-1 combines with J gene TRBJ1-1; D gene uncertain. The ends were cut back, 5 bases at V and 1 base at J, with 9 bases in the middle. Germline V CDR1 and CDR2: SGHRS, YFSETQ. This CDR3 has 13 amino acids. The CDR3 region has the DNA TGCGCCAGCAGTGGTCAGGAGAACACTGAAGCTTTCTTT. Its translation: CASSGQENTEAFF.

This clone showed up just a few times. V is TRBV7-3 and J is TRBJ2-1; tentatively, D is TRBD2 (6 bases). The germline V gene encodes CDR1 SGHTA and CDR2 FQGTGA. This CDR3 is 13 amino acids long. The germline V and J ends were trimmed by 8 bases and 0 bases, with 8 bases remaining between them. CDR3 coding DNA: TGTGCCAGCGGGGGGAGCTCCTACAATGAGCAGTTCTTC. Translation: CASGGSSYNEQFF. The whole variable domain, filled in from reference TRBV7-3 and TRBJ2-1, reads GAGVSQTPSNKVTEKGKYVELRCDPISGHTALYWYRQSLGQGPEFLIYFQGTGAADDSGLPNDRFFAVRPEGSVSTLKIQRTERGDSAVYLCASGGSSYNEQFFGPGTRLTVL.

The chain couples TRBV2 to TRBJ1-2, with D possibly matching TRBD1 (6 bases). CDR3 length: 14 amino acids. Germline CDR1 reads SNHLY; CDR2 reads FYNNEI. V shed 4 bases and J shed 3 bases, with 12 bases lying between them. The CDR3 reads CASSVRGADYGYTF. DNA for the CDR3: TGTGCCAGCAGTGTCCGGGGGGCAGACTATGGCTACACCTTC. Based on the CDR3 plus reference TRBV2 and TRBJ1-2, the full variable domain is EPEVTQTPSHQVTQMGQEVILRCVPISNHLYFYWYRQILGQKVEFLVSFYNNEISEKSEIFDDQFSVERPDGSNFTLKIRSTKLEDSAMYFCASSVRGADYGYTFGSGTRLTVV.

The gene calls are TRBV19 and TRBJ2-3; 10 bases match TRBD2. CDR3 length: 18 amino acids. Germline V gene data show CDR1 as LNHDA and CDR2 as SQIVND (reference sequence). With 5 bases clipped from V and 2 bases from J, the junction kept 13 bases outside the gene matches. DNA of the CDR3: TGTGCCAGTAGTGTGGTAGCGGGAGGCGGCTGGGACACAGATACGCAGTATTTT. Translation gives CASSVVAGGGWDTDTQYF. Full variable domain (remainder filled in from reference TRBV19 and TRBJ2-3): DGGITQSPKYLFRKEGQNVTLSCEQNLNHDAMYWYRQDPGQGLRLIYYSQIVNDFQKGDIAEGYSVSREKKESFPLTVTSAQKNPTAFYLCASSVVAGGGWDTDTQYFGPGTRLTVL.

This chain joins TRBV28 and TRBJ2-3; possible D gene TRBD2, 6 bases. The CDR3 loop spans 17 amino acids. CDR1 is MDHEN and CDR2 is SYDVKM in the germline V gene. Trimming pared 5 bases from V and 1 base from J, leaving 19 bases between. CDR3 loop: CASSPGGRPWGTDTQYF. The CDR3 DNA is TGTGCCAGCAGTCCCGGGGGTAGGCCTTGGGGCACAGATACGCAGTATTTT.

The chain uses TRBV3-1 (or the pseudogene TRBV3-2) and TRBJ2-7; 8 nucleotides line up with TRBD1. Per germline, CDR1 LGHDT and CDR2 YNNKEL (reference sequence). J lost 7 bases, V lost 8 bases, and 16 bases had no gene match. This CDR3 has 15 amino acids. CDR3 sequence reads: CASQLTGTGGGEQYF. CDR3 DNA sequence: TGTGCCAGCCAACTGACCGGGACAGGAGGTGGAGAGCAGTACTTC.

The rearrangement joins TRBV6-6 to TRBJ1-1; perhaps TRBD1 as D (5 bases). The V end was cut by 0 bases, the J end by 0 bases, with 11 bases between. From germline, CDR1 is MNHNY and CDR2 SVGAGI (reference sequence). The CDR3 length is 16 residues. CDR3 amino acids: CASSYSGGYMNTEAFF. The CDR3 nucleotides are TGTGCCAGCAGTTACTCCGGGGGATACATGAACACTGAAGCTTTCTTT.

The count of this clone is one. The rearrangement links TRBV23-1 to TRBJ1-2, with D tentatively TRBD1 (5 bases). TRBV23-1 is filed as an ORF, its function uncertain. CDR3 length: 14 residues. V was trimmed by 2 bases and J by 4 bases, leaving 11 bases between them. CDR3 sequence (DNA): TGCGCCAGCAGTCAACAGGGAGGGATCTATGGCTACACCTTC. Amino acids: CASSQQGGIYGYTF.

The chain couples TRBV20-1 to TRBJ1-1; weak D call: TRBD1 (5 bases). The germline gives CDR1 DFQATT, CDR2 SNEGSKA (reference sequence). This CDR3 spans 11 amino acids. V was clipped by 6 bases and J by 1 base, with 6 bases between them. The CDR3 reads CSAQGNTEAFF. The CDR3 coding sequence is TGCAGTGCGCAGGGGAACACTGAAGCTTTCTTT.

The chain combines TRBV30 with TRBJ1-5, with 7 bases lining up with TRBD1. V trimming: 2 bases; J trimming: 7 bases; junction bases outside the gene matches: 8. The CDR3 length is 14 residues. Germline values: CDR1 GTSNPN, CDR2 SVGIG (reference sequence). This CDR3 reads CAWSTNRGSQPQHF. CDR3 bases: TGTGCCTGGAGTACAAACAGGGGAAGCCAGCCCCAGCATTTT.

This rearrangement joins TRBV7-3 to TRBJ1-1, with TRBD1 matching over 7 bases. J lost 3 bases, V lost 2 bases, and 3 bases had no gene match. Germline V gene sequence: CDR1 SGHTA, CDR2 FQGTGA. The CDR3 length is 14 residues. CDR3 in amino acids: CASSLQGGDTEAFF. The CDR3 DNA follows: TGTGCCAGCAGCTTACAAGGGGGCGACACTGAAGCTTTCTTT. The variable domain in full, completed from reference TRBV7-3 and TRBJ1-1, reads GAGVSQTPSNKVTEKGKYVELRCDPISGHTALYWYRQSLGQGPEFLIYFQGTGAADDSGLPNDRFFAVRPEGSVSTLKIQRTERGDSAVYLCASSLQGGDTEAFFGQGTRLTVV.

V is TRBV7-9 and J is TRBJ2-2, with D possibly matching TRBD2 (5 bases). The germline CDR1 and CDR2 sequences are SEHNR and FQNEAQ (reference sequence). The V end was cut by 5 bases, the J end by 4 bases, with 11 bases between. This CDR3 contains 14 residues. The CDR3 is CASSPMEVTGELFF. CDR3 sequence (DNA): TGTGCCAGCAGCCCAATGGAGGTCACCGGGGAGCTGTTTTTT. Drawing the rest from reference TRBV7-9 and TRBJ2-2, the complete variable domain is DTGVSQNPRHKITKRGQNVTFRCDPISEHNRLYWYRQTLGQGPEFLTYFQNEAQLEKSRLLSDRFSAERPKGSFSTLEIQRTEQGDSAMYLCASSPMEVTGELFFGEGSRLTVL.

The CDR3 DNA is TGTGCCAGCAGCGTAGCTACGGGACAGGGTGGAGAAAAACTGTTTTTT. It encodes CASSVATGQGGEKLFF. The gene calls are TRBV9 and TRBJ1-4, with 9 bases aligning to TRBD1. Trimming took 0 bases from V and 8 from J; bases not matched to a gene: 8. This CDR3 has 16 residues. The V gene's germline CDR1 is SGDLS and CDR2 YYNGEE.

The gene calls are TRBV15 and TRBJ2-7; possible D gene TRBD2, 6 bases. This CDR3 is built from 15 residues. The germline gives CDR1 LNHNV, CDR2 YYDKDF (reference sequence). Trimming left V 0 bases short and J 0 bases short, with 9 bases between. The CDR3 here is CATSRDPGVSYEQYF. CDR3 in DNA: TGTGCCACCAGCAGAGATCCGGGGGTCTCCTACGAGCAGTACTTC.

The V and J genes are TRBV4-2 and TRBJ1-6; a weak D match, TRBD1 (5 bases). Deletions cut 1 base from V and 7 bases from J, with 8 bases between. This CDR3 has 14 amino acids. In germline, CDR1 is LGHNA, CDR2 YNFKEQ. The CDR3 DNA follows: TGTGCCAGCAGCCAAGTGGACATAAATTCACCCCTCCACTTT. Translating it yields CASSQVDINSPLHF.